This T cell receptor beta chain originates from a study of blood T cell repertoires in COVID-19. About the study: Researchers got acute and convalescent COVID-19 samples from the United States, Italy and Spain. T cells, B-cell-depleted T cells, or PBMCs supplied cDNA or gDNA.

Trimming cost V 1 base and J 5 bases, with 5 bases left between them. Germline V lookup: CDR1 MGHDK, CDR2 SYGVNS. The CDR3 runs to 12 residues. Methods used by the authors: Scientists estimated how many nucleated cells there were by amplifying reference gene primers. Data came from immunoSEQ multiplex PCR; TCRdb stores just in-frame clones and leaves some out. Clone size and V and J calls were adopted from that table, with D and trimming inferred from the DNA. Altogether some 180,000 clones are present, under 90% being singletons, with the ten largest covering 6.5% to 8.5%. This clonotype was obtained from a man aged 35 to 55 with acute or convalescent COVID-19. The chain carries TRBV25-1 and TRBJ2-5, with a possible D match to TRBD1 (5 bases). Sequencing used peripheral blood. The CDR3 loop is CASSESGETQYF. The CDR3 bases are TGTGCCAGCAGTGAATCAGGGGAGACCCAGTACTTC.